The 14 T cell receptor beta chains reported below all come from one sample, sequenced in a study of identical twins. TCRdb re-derived calls from the 5' RACE reads in MiXCR, one entry per CDR3 protein. This sample carries some 300,000 distinct CDR3 sequences, 9% to 15% of them seen once, and the ten largest clones take approximately 7.5%. The sample also formed part of further work on yellow fever vaccine responses in identical twins.

Material: CD8+ T cells sorted from blood. These TCRs come from a woman aged 18-35 years in good health.

This clonotype was picked up many times. The chain recombines TRBV12-3 or TRBV12-4 with TRBJ2-5; the D gene is possibly TRBD2 (6 bases). The CDR3 runs to 13 residues. V lost 3 bases and J 5 bases, leaving 10 bases between the germline ends. This chain's CDR3 is CASSFWGEETQYF. DNA for the CDR3: TGTGCCAGCAGTTTTTGGGGGGAGGAGACCCAGTACTTC.

This clonotype was recorded a few times. V is TRBV7-9 and J is TRBJ2-1; D is possibly TRBD1 (6 bases). From germline, CDR1 is SEHNR and CDR2 FQNEAQ (reference sequence). The CDR3 sequence is 15 residues long. Trimming removed 5 bases at V and 1 base at J, with 12 bases between. DNA of the CDR3: TGTGCCAGCAGCCCGCTGGGGGCGTCCTACAATGAGCAGTTCTTC. Its protein is CASSPLGASYNEQFF.

The table lists this clonotype with a few counts. The chain combines TRBV11-2 with TRBJ2-1; no reliable D call. The CDR3 is 15 amino acids. Germline V lookup: CDR1 SGHAT, CDR2 FQNNGV. Trimming stripped 1 base from V and 2 bases from J, with 9 bases between. The CDR3 bases are TGTGCCAGCAGCTTAGGGGGTTTCCCCTACAATGAGCAGTTCTTC. Its protein is CASSLGGFPYNEQFF. The variable domain in full, with the rest retrieved from reference TRBV11-2 and TRBJ2-1, is EAGVAQSPRYKIIEKRQSVAFWCNPISGHATLYWYQQILGQGPKLLIQFQNNGVVDDSQLPKDRFSAERLKGVDSTLKIQPAKLEDSAVYLCASSLGGFPYNEQFFGPGTRLTVL.

The J gene is TRBJ2-1, the V gene TRBV20-1; no reliable D call. The V end lost 5 bases, the J end lost 0 bases, and 11 bases lay between the germline ends. Germline-derived CDR1 and CDR2 are DFQATT and SNEGSKA (reference sequence). The length of the CDR3 is 14 residues. The CDR3 DNA reads TGCAGTGCTTACCCCCTGAGCTCCTACAATGAGCAGTTCTTC. It yields the protein CSAYPLSSYNEQFF.

This clonotype showed up just a few times. The chain uses TRBV11-2 and TRBJ1-1; no definite D call. This CDR3 has 14 amino acids. The germline V gene has CDR1 SGHAT and CDR2 FQNNGV. The ends were cut back, 5 bases at V and 2 bases at J, with 12 bases in the middle. The CDR3 bases are TGTGCCAGCAGCAACCCGGTTAGAAACACTGAAGCTTTCTTT. It encodes CASSNPVRNTEAFF.

This clonotype showed up just a few times. The V and J genes are TRBV6-5 and TRBJ2-3; perhaps TRBD2 as D (5 bases). V was trimmed by 0 bases and J by 7 bases, leaving 17 bases between them. CDR3 length: 16 residues. Germline CDR1 is MNHEY and CDR2 is SVGAGI. CDR3 protein: CASSYSRVGEWNTQYF. The CDR3 coding sequence is TGTGCCAGCAGTTACTCGAGGGTAGGAGAGTGGAATACGCAGTATTTT.

This clonotype was recorded at least ten times. The chain joins TRBV29-1 to TRBJ2-1, with D possibly being TRBD2 (6 bases). This CDR3 comprises 12 residues. Germline loops: CDR1 SQVTM, CDR2 ANQGSEA. The CDR3 here is CSGDFLYNEQFF. The CDR3 bases are TGCAGTGGGGACTTCCTCTACAATGAGCAGTTCTTC.

This chain links TRBV5-4 with TRBJ2-3, with D possibly being TRBD2 (6 bases). The V and J ends lost 0 bases and 5 bases respectively, with 10 bases between them. The CDR3 covers 14 residues. CDR1 is SGHNT and CDR2 is YYREEE in the germline V gene (reference sequence). In DNA form, the CDR3 reads TGTGCCAGCAGCTTGGCCGTGGGGGGAGATACGCAGTATTTT. This gives the protein CASSLAVGGDTQYF.

In its sample, this clonotype was seen a few times. The chain joins TRBV14 to TRBJ1-2; D not certain. V was trimmed by 6 bases and J by 7 bases, leaving 12 bases between them. The CDR3 is made up of 12 amino acids. CDR1 is SGHDN, CDR2 FVKESK, per germline. The CDR3 reads CASSLPLSGYTF. CDR3 bases: TGTGCCAGCAGTTTACCGCTCTCTGGCTACACCTTC.

This chain joins TRBV7-9 and TRBJ2-4; D is uncertain. Per the germline V gene, CDR1 is SEHNR and CDR2 is FQNEAQ (reference sequence). The CDR3 has 15 amino acids. Trimming cost V 1 base and J 5 bases, with 12 bases left between them. The CDR3 bases are TGTGCCAGCAGCTTAGGTTTTGACCGAGAAAACATTCAGTACTTC. Encoded protein: CASSLGFDRENIQYF.

The chain employs TRBV5-6 and TRBJ2-7, with a possible D match to TRBD2 (6 bases). This CDR3 contains 14 residues. The V end was cut by 3 bases, the J end by 7 bases, with 17 bases between. Germline V gene data show CDR1 as SGHDT and CDR2 as YYEEEE. Written as DNA, the CDR3 is TGTGCCAGCAGCTCGGAGGGGAACTTCCATGAGCAGTACTTC. Residues: CASSSEGNFHEQYF.

V usage is TRBV15 and J usage is TRBJ2-7; D is perhaps TRBD2 (6 bases). Trimming cost V 3 bases and J 2 bases, with 11 bases left between them. Germline V gene sequence: CDR1 LNHNV, CDR2 YYDKDF (reference sequence). The CDR3 extends over 14 amino acids. The CDR3 loop is CATSSRTKPYEQYF. CDR3 bases: TGTGCCACCAGCAGCAGGACTAAACCCTACGAGCAGTACTTC.

This clonotype was counted ten times or more. The chain links TRBV6-5 to TRBJ2-1; 9 bases are a match to TRBD2. V gave up 7 bases and J gave up 2 bases; unmatched junction bases: 27. The CDR3 sequence is 22 residues long. CDR1 is MNHEY, CDR2 SVGAGI, per germline. CDR3 residues: CASTQGVAGVHQVNLPYNEQFF. For the CDR3, the DNA is TGTGCCAGCACGCAAGGAGTAGCGGGAGTTCACCAGGTCAATCTACCCTACAATGAGCAGTTCTTC.

This clonotype was recorded at least ten times. J is TRBJ2-7 and V is TRBV27; TRBD1 is a possible D gene (6 bases). The CDR3 loop spans 14 amino acids. Germline CDR1 MNHEY, CDR2 SMNVEV (reference sequence). V lost 3 bases to trimming and J lost 3 bases, with 12 bases between them. The CDR3 here is CASSFSTGSYEQYF. In DNA form, the CDR3 reads TGTGCCAGCAGTTTCTCGACAGGTAGCTACGAGCAGTACTTC.